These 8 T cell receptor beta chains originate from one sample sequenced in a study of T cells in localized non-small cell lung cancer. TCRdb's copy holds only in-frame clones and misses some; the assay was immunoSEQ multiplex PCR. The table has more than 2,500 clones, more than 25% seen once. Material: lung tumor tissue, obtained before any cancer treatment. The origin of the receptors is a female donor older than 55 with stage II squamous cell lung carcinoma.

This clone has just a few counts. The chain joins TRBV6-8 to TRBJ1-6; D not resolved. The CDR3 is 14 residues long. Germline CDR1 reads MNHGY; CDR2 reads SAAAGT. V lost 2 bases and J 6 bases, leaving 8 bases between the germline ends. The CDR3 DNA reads TGTGCCAGCAGTTACAAGGGATCTAATTCACCCCTCCACTTT. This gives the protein CASSYKGSNSPLHF.

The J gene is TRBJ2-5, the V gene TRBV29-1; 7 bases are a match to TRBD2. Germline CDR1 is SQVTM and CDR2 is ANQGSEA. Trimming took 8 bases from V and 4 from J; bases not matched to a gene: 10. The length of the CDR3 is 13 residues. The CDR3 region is CSLLSGDTETQYF. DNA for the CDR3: TGCAGCCTGTTGAGCGGGGATACAGAGACCCAGTACTTC.

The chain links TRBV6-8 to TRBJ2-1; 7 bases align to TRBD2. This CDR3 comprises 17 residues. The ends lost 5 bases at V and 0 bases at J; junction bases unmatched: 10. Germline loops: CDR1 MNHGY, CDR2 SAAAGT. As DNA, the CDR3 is TGTGCCAGCAGTGGGGAGGGGCGGATGAGCTCCTACAATGAGCAGTTCTTC. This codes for CASSGEGRMSSYNEQFF.

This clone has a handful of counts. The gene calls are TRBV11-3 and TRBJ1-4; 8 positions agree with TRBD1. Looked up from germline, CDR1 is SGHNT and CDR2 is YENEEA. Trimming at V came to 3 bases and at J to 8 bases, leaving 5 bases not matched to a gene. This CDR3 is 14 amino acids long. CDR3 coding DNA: TGTGCCAGCAGCTTCCAGGGGGCTAGAGAAAAACTGTTTTTT. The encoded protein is CASSFQGAREKLFF. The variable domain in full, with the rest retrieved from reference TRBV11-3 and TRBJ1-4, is EAGVVQSPRYKIIEKKQPVAFWCNPISGHNTLYWYLQNLGQGPELLIRYENEEAVDDSQLPKDRFSAERLKGVDSTLKIQPAELGDSAVYLCASSFQGAREKLFFGSGTQLSVL.

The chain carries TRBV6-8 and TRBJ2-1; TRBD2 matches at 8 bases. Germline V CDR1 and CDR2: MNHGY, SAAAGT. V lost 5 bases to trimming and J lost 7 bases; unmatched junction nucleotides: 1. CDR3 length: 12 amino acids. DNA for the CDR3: TGTGCCAGCAGTCCGGGGGGGAATGAGCAGTTCTTC. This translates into CASSPGGNEQFF.

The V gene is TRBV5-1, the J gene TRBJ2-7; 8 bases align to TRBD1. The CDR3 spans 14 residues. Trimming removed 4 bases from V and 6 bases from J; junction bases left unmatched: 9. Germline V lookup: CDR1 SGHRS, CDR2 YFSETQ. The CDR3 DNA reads TGCGCCAGCAGCCCGGGACAGGACTCCACCGAGCAGTACTTC. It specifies CASSPGQDSTEQYF.

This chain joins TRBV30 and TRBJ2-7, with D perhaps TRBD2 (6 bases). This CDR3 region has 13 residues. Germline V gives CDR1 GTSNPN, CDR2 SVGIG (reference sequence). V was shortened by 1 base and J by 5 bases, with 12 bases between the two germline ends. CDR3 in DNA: TGTGCCTGGAGTGGGGGGGATGTTCACGAGCAGTACTTC. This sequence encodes CAWSGGDVHEQYF.

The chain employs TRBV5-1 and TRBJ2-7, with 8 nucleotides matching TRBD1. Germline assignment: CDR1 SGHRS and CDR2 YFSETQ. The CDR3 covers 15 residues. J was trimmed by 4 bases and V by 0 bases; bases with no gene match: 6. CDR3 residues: CASSLADRGIYEQYF. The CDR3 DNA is TGCGCCAGCAGCTTGGCCGACAGGGGAATATACGAGCAGTACTTC.